The 13 T cell receptor beta chains reported below all come from one sample, sequenced in a study of post-analysis software for immune sequencing data. Whole-study results and caveats: Patients carried five TRBV segments more frequently than controls did, and TRBV5-6, TRBV5-1 and TRBV20-1 were among them.

The library was made from cDNA and included unique molecular identifiers. One entry per CDR3 protein results from TCRdb running MiXCR on the PCR reads. The sample holds approximately 250,000 distinct CDR3 sequences, 35% to 45% seen once. Antigens for these TCRs are unknown. The sequenced sample consisted of blood. Source of these receptors: a girl aged 10 to 17 with multiple sclerosis.

About this clonotype itself: It may be a read error: a sequence one base away is much more abundant. CDR3 nucleotides: TGTGCCAGCAGTGAATCTCTCTCTGGGACCAACGTCCTGACTTTC. Protein product: CASSESLSGTNVLTF. This chain connects TRBV25-1 to TRBJ2-6; D uncertain. The germline V gene encodes CDR1 MGHDK and CDR2 SYGVNS. The CDR3 covers 15 residues.

This clonotype was seen repeatedly, ten times or more. The rearrangement uses TRBV7-2 and TRBJ2-3; D is ambiguous. This CDR3 has 12 amino acids. Germline CDR1 and CDR2: SGHTA and FQGNSA. The V and J ends lost 5 bases and 5 bases respectively, with 8 bases between them. CDR3 nucleotide sequence: TGTGCCAGCAGCGGATCATTAGATACGCAGTATTTT. It encodes CASSGSLDTQYF.

The CDR3 is CASSYSVNFQGGTEAFF. DNA of the CDR3: TGTGCCAGCAGTTATAGTGTCAACTTCCAGGGGGGGACTGAAGCTTTCTTT. This chain links TRBV6-5 with TRBJ1-1; 7 positions match TRBD1. Germline V gene data show CDR1 as MNHEY and CDR2 as SVGAGI. V lost 3 bases and J lost 5; bases outside the gene matches: 15. The CDR3 has 17 amino acids.

This clonotype was seen at least ten times. This rearrangement joins TRBV6-5 to TRBJ2-1; TRBD2 agrees at 8 bases. J gave up 3 bases and V 0 bases, and 1 base lay outside the gene matches. The CDR3 runs 15 residues. The germline CDR1 and CDR2 sequences are MNHEY and SVGAGI. CDR3 nucleotides: TGTGCCAGCAGTTACTCAGGGACTAGCTACAATGAGCAGTTCTTC. As protein: CASSYSGTSYNEQFF.

This clonotype has just a few counts. This may be a read error, as it is one base from a much larger clone. This chain links TRBV5-1 with TRBJ1-2; no clear D gene. This CDR3 has 15 residues. Germline assignment: CDR1 SGHRS and CDR2 YFSETQ. CDR3 DNA sequence: TGCACCAGCAGCTTAGAAGGGCGCGGGGTTGATGGCTACACCTTC. Amino acids: CTSSLEGRGVDGYTF.

The chain uses TRBV5-1 and TRBJ2-3; 14 bases are shared with TRBD2. Looked up from germline, CDR1 is SGHRS and CDR2 is YFSETQ. The CDR3 sequence is 17 residues long. V shed 0 bases, J shed 5 bases, and the junction held 5 bases outside the gene matches. For the CDR3, the DNA is TGCGCCAGCAGCTTGGGATGGACTAGCGGGAGGCAAGATACGCAGTATTTT. Amino acids: CASSLGWTSGRQDTQYF.

In its sample, this clonotype was seen many times. The V call is TRBV20-1, the J call TRBJ2-3, with 8 bases fitting TRBD1. After removal of 7 bases from V and 5 bases from J, the junction contained 8 bases not matched to a gene. Germline CDR1 reads DFQATT; CDR2 reads SNEGSKA (reference sequence). The CDR3 consists of 13 residues. CDR3 loop: CSVAGQVVDTQYF. In nucleotides, the CDR3 is TGCAGTGTCGCGGGACAGGTGGTAGATACGCAGTATTTT.

The chain has TRBV20-1 and TRBJ2-1, with D unresolved. Germline V lookup: CDR1 DFQATT, CDR2 SNEGSKA (reference sequence). CDR3 size: 10 residues. V lost 5 bases, J lost 11 bases, and 10 bases lay in between. The CDR3 DNA follows: TGCAGTGCTGGACGAGTTCAGCAGTTCTTC. Translating gives CSAGRVQQFF.

Ten or more counts support this clonotype. The rearrangement links TRBV6-2 or TRBV6-3 to TRBJ2-7; tentative D call: TRBD1 (5 bases). Trimming left V 6 bases short and J 2 bases short, with 14 bases between. Germline V gene sequence: CDR1 MNHEY, CDR2 SVGEGT. The CDR3 totals 14 residues. The CDR3 protein is CASRDGHPTYEQYF. DNA of the CDR3: TGTGCCAGCAGGGACGGACACCCCACCTACGAGCAGTACTTC.

This clonotype was detected ten times or more. This chain uses TRBV27 with TRBJ2-6, with a possible D match to TRBD1 (8 bases). V was shortened by 6 bases and J by 0 bases, with 18 bases between the two germline ends. CDR1 is MNHEY, CDR2 SMNVEV, per germline (reference sequence). The CDR3 contains 18 residues. The CDR3 is CASRPTGEGPSGANVLTF. The DNA for the CDR3 is TGTGCCAGCAGGCCGACAGGGGAGGGGCCCTCTGGGGCCAACGTCCTGACTTTC.

This clonotype was observed many times. CDR3 loop: CASSDNDREAFF. The CDR3 DNA is TGTGCCAGCAGTGACAATGACAGAGAAGCTTTCTTT. This rearrangement joins TRBV25-1 to TRBJ1-1; D might be TRBD1 (5 bases). CDR3 length: 12 residues. The germline V and J ends were trimmed by 3 bases and 8 bases, with 10 bases remaining between them. CDR1 and CDR2 from the germline V gene are MGHDK and SYGVNS.

This clonotype has ten or more counts. The chain has TRBV7-2 and TRBJ2-5, with TRBD2 matching 11 bases. J gave up 4 bases and V 6 bases, and 7 bases lay outside the gene matches. From germline, CDR1 is SGHTA and CDR2 FQGNSA. This CDR3 is built from 15 residues. CDR3: CASSLLAGGGETQYF. CDR3 nucleotide sequence: TGTGCCAGCAGTCTTCTAGCGGGAGGCGGAGAGACCCAGTACTTC.

The chain recombines TRBV7-2 with TRBJ1-1; D remains ambiguous. V was trimmed by 6 bases and J by 3 bases, leaving 8 bases between them. Germline V lookup: CDR1 SGHTA, CDR2 FQGNSA. This CDR3 has 12 residues. The CDR3 DNA follows: TGTGCCAGCAGATGGGGAGACACTGAAGCTTTCTTT. Translation: CASRWGDTEAFF.